A selection of T cell receptor beta chains follows, all from one sample in a study of control samples from healthy donors and cancer patients. Method: immunoSEQ multiplex PCR; TCRdb's copy keeps in-frame clones and lacks some. The sample has about 98,000 clones, around 80% seen once. Sequencing was performed on blood. These receptors came from a man in his sixties in good health. The CDR3 runs from the conserved cysteine through the conserved F or W. The D gene is left open where the match is weak. Clone size is stated in some rows and not others, as once, few, many or a class when expanded.

J gene: TRBJ2-7; CDR3 length: 14; D gene: TRBD2; clone size: NA; V gene: TRBV10-2; CDR3 protein: CASSDPSGTYEQYF; CDR3 DNA: TGCGCCAGCAGTGACCCTAGCGGTACCTACGAGCAGTACTTC
J gene: TRBJ1-5; CDR3 length: 15; D gene: NA; clone size: NA; V gene: TRBV4-1; CDR3 protein: CASSQVLLFGQPQHF; CDR3 DNA: TGCGCCAGCAGCCAAGTCCTGTTATTCGGGCAGCCCCAGCATTTT
J gene: TRBJ2-1; CDR3 length: 13; D gene: NA; clone size: few; V gene: TRBV6-5; CDR3 protein: CASSGYHGGEQFF; CDR3 DNA: TGTGCCAGTTCCGGGTACCACGGTGGAGAGCAGTTCTTC
J gene: TRBJ1-5; CDR3 length: 16; D gene: TRBD1; clone size: NA; V gene: TRBV6-4; CDR3 protein: CASSGQGSIANQPQHF; CDR3 DNA: TGTGCCAGCAGTGGACAGGGGTCCATAGCCAATCAGCCCCAGCATTTT
J gene: TRBJ1-2; CDR3 length: 13; D gene: NA; clone size: NA; V gene: TRBV7-9; CDR3 protein: CASSLDGWKGYTF; CDR3 DNA: TGTGCCAGCAGCTTAGACGGTTGGAAAGGCTACACCTTC
J gene: TRBJ1-1; CDR3 length: 13; D gene: NA; clone size: NA; V gene: TRBV19; CDR3 protein: CASRPPRVTEAFF; CDR3 DNA: TGTGCCAGTAGACCCCCCAGGGTCACTGAAGCTTTCTTT
J gene: TRBJ1-5; CDR3 length: 14; D gene: NA; clone size: NA; V gene: TRBV28; CDR3 protein: CASSLYAGGQPQHF; CDR3 DNA: TGTGCCAGCAGTTTATATGCAGGTGGTCAGCCCCAGCATTTT
J gene: TRBJ1-1; CDR3 length: 11; D gene: NA; clone size: NA; V gene: TRBV29-1; CDR3 protein: CSFEEGRGPFF; CDR3 DNA: TGCAGCTTTGAGGAGGGAAGAGGGCCTTTCTTT
J gene: TRBJ1-2; CDR3 length: 15; D gene: NA; clone size: NA; V gene: TRBV6-5; CDR3 protein: CASTAGTGIGGGYTF; CDR3 DNA: TGTGCCAGCACGGCCGGAACAGGGATAGGTGGAGGCTACACCTTC
J gene: TRBJ2-1; CDR3 length: 11; D gene: NA; clone size: NA; V gene: TRBV3-1/TRBV3-2; CDR3 protein: CASSQGNEQFF; CDR3 DNA: TGTGCCAGCAGCCAAGGGAATGAGCAGTTCTTC
J gene: TRBJ2-7; CDR3 length: 13; D gene: NA; clone size: NA; V gene: TRBV3-1/TRBV3-2; CDR3 protein: CASSRGLTGEQYF; CDR3 DNA: TGTGCCAGCAGCAGGGGCCTAACGGGTGAGCAGTACTTC
J gene: TRBJ2-3; CDR3 length: 13; D gene: NA; clone size: NA; V gene: TRBV12-3/TRBV12-4; CDR3 protein: CASFGQGTDTQYF; CDR3 DNA: TGTGCCAGCTTTGGCCAAGGCACAGATACGCAGTATTTT
J gene: TRBJ2-7; CDR3 length: 14; D gene: TRBD1; clone size: once; V gene: TRBV19; CDR3 protein: CASSMLTGLDEQYF; CDR3 DNA: TGTGCCAGTAGTATGCTGACAGGGCTCGACGAGCAGTACTTC
J gene: TRBJ1-5; CDR3 length: 16; D gene: NA; clone size: once; V gene: TRBV19; CDR3 protein: CASTPTDTHSNQPQHF; CDR3 DNA: TGTGCCAGTACCCCAACGGACACCCATAGCAATCAGCCCCAGCATTTT
J gene: TRBJ2-3; CDR3 length: 17; D gene: TRBD1; clone size: NA; V gene: TRBV7-9; CDR3 protein: CASSLPRQGERTDTQYF; CDR3 DNA: TGTGCCAGCAGCTTACCCCGACAGGGGGAGAGGACAGATACGCAGTATTTT
J gene: TRBJ1-2; CDR3 length: 14; D gene: NA; clone size: NA; V gene: TRBV6-5; CDR3 protein: CASIGAGSNYGYTF; CDR3 DNA: TGTGCCAGCATAGGCGCAGGGAGTAACTATGGCTACACCTTC
J gene: TRBJ2-7; CDR3 length: 15; D gene: TRBD2; clone size: NA; V gene: TRBV5-6; CDR3 protein: CASSSGLAGEYEQYF; CDR3 DNA: TGTGCCAGCAGCTCGGGACTAGCGGGAGAGTACGAGCAGTACTTC
J gene: TRBJ2-2; CDR3 length: 15; D gene: NA; clone size: once; V gene: TRBV19; CDR3 protein: CASMGAGRYTGELFF; CDR3 DNA: TGTGCCAGTATGGGTGCAGGCAGGTACACCGGGGAGCTGTTTTTT
J gene: TRBJ2-7; CDR3 length: 15; D gene: TRBD1; clone size: NA; V gene: TRBV19; CDR3 protein: CASSSYRGLSYEQYF; CDR3 DNA: TGTGCCAGTAGTTCTTACAGGGGATTGTCCTACGAGCAGTACTTC
J gene: TRBJ2-7; CDR3 length: 16; D gene: TRBD1; clone size: NA; V gene: TRBV18; CDR3 protein: CASSPRDRGPYYEQYF; CDR3 DNA: TGTGCCAGCTCACCCCGGGACAGGGGACCCTACTACGAGCAGTACTTC
J gene: TRBJ1-2; CDR3 length: 13; D gene: NA; clone size: NA; V gene: TRBV7-9; CDR3 protein: CASSFPQREGYTF; CDR3 DNA: TGTGCCAGCAGCTTCCCTCAAAGGGAAGGCTACACCTTC
J gene: TRBJ2-7; CDR3 length: 14; D gene: TRBD1; clone size: NA; V gene: TRBV6-2/TRBV6-3; CDR3 protein: CASSYSLDRGDCYF; CDR3 DNA: TGTGCCAGCAGTTACTCCCTGGACAGGGGCGATTGCTACTTC